This T cell receptor beta chain was sequenced for a study of human T cells and chemical hapten exposure. Across the whole study: Patients were mainly female, each with alopecia areata, totalis or universalis. Minor pooled library volume differences mainly drove per-sample TCR yield variation.

Described time point: patch test 3, about 24 weeks after DPC sensitization. As to treatment: therapeutic diphenylcyclopropenone sensitization with weekly scalp DPC. This clonotype was seen a few times. TCRdb recomputed calls from the RACE reads with MiXCR, one row per CDR3 protein. In the table there are over 150,000 distinct CDR3 sequences, about a quarter of which are singletons. The clonotype comes from a woman between 18 and 29 years old with alopecia areata. Some clones in this sample may be carry-over from other donors' samples. The sample was whole blood, taken in connection with sensitization to the hapten diphenylcyclopropenone (DPC).

In nucleotides, the CDR3 is TGTGCCAGCTCACCCAAGAGCTCCTACGAGCAGTACTTC. It encodes CASSPKSSYEQYF. The V call is TRBV18, the J call TRBJ2-7; D call uncertain. V dropped 3 bases and J dropped 0 bases, with 6 bases sitting between them. Germline V gene lookup returns CDR1 KGHSH and CDR2 LQKENI. This CDR3 contains 13 residues. Complete variable domain (other parts from reference TRBV18 and TRBJ2-7): NAGVMQNPRHLVRRRGQEARLRCSPMKGHSHVYWYRQLPEEGLKFMVYLQKENIIDESGMPKERFSAEFPKEGPSILRIQQVVRGDSAAYFCASSPKSSYEQYFGPGTRLTVT.